A single sample gave rise to the 29 T cell receptor beta chains below, sequenced in a study of radiotherapy plus CTLA-4 blockade in lung cancer. TCRdb keeps only in-frame clones here, not all; method: immunoSEQ multiplex PCR. The table includes fewer than 45,000 clones, 72% detected once. Source: peripheral blood, taken from a patient treated with radiotherapy plus ipilimumab. These receptors came from a human donor with non-small cell lung cancer who had stable disease on radiotherapy plus ipilimumab.

The chain joins TRBV6-5 to TRBJ1-1; a weak D match, TRBD1 (6 bases). V was cut by 2 bases and J by 6 bases, with 13 bases left in between. Germline values: CDR1 MNHEY, CDR2 SVGAGI. CDR3 length equals 14 residues. The CDR3: CASSYNRAGAEAFF. Here the CDR3 DNA reads TGTGCCAGCAGTTACAATCGGGCAGGGGCTGAAGCTTTCTTT.

The J gene is TRBJ1-4, the V gene TRBV6-1; TRBD1 matches 7 bases. J gave up 0 bases and V 8 bases, and 0 bases lay outside the gene matches. This CDR3 comprises 13 residues. Germline loops: CDR1 MNHNS, CDR2 SASEGT. CDR3 in amino acids: CASQGATNEKLFF. Written as DNA, the CDR3 is TGTGCCAGCCAGGGGGCAACTAATGAAAAACTGTTTTTT.

The chain joins TRBV5-1 to TRBJ1-5, with D unclear. There are 14 residues in the CDR3. Between the trimmed V and J ends, which lost 0 bases and 2 bases, there was a span of 6 bases. Germline values: CDR1 SGHRS, CDR2 YFSETQ. The CDR3 is CASSLEGGNQPQHF. As DNA, the CDR3 is TGCGCCAGCAGCTTGGAGGGAGGCAATCAGCCCCAGCATTTT.

The chain recombines TRBV27 with TRBJ2-7; D is ambiguous. Trimming cost V 5 bases and J 4 bases, with 12 bases left between them. The CDR3 is made up of 13 amino acids. Germline lookup yields CDR1 MNHEY and CDR2 SMNVEV (reference sequence). CDR3 protein: CASSLEARYEQYF. The CDR3, as DNA: TGTGCCAGCAGTCTTGAGGCCCGTTACGAGCAGTACTTC.

This clone was detected once. The V gene is TRBV7-6, the J gene TRBJ2-7; TRBD2 is a possible D gene (5 bases). The V gene's germline CDR1 is SGHVS and CDR2 FNYEAQ. Trimming shortened V by 6 bases and J by 2 bases, and 17 bases separated the two germline ends. The CDR3 runs 15 residues. Here the CDR3 reads CASSARGGTTYEQYF. Here the CDR3 DNA reads TGTGCCAGCAGTGCCCGTGGAGGAACCACCTACGAGCAGTACTTC. Filled out from reference TRBV7-6 and TRBJ2-7, the complete variable domain reads GAGVSQSPRYKVTKRGQDVALRCDPISGHVSLYWYRQALGQGPEFLTYFNYEAQQDKSGLPNDRFSAERPEGSISTLTIQRTEQRDSAMYRCASSARGGTTYEQYFGPGTRLTVT.

This clone has a handful of counts. In DNA, the CDR3 is TGTGCCAGCAGTTATTTGGAGGGCTATGGCTACACCTTC. This sequence encodes CASSYLEGYGYTF. V and J are TRBV6-6 and TRBJ1-2, with D unclear. Germline CDR1 MNHNY, CDR2 SVGAGI (reference sequence). V was cut by 3 bases and J by 4 bases, with 9 bases left in between. The CDR3 runs to 13 residues.

The genes are TRBV25-1 and TRBJ2-3; D is ambiguous. The CDR3 consists of 14 residues. V was cut by 6 bases and J by 4 bases, with 14 bases left in between. Germline CDR1 and CDR2: MGHDK and SYGVNS. For the CDR3, the DNA is TGTGCCAGCAGCCGCGGATCTCCCCCAGATACGCAGTATTTT. Translated: CASSRGSPPDTQYF.

There are a few counts of this clone. The V gene is TRBV18, the J gene TRBJ2-7; 10 bases match TRBD2. Germline values: CDR1 KGHSH, CDR2 LQKENI. The CDR3 extends over 16 amino acids. V dropped 2 bases and J dropped 3; count of bases not matched to a gene: 7. The CDR3 is CASSPFPSGGVYEQYF. The CDR3 DNA follows: TGTGCCAGCTCACCATTCCCCAGCGGGGGGGTCTACGAGCAGTACTTC.

The genes are TRBV29-1 and TRBJ2-1; 16 nucleotides align to TRBD2. Germline V gene data show CDR1 as SQVTM and CDR2 as ANQGSEA. With 3 bases clipped from V and 0 bases from J, the junction kept 2 bases outside the gene matches. There are 17 residues in the CDR3. DNA for the CDR3: TGCAGCGTTGAGGGACTAGCGGGGGGGAGCTCCTACAATGAGCAGTTCTTC. Protein product: CSVEGLAGGSSYNEQFF.

J is TRBJ1-6 and V is TRBV11-2; D might be TRBD1 (5 bases). V shed 2 bases and J shed 6 bases, with 14 bases lying between them. Germline V gene lookup returns CDR1 SGHAT and CDR2 FQNNGV. The CDR3 is made up of 16 amino acids. In DNA, the CDR3 is TGTGCCAGCAGCTTATCCCCAGACAGCCCTAATTCACCCCTCCACTTT. It translates to CASSLSPDSPNSPLHF.

This clone was detected once. The chain couples TRBV15 to TRBJ2-3; 10 bases are a match to TRBD2. After removal of 5 bases from V and 1 base from J, the junction contained 6 bases not matched to a gene. The CDR3 has 16 residues. CDR1 LNHNV and CDR2 YYDKDF come from the germline V gene (reference sequence). The CDR3 coding sequence is TGTGCCACCAGCCTAACTAGCGGGGCCGGCACAGATACGCAGTATTTT. It translates to CATSLTSGAGTDTQYF. Full variable domain (rest looked up from reference TRBV15 and TRBJ2-3): DAMVIQNPRYQVTQFGKPVTLSCSQTLNHNVMYWYQQKSSQAPKLLFHYYDKDFNNEADTPDNFQSRRPNTSFCFLDIRSPGLGDTAMYLCATSLTSGAGTDTQYFGPGTRLTVL.

The chain is built from TRBV5-1 and TRBJ2-2, with 7 positions matching TRBD1. J was trimmed by 1 base and V by 4 bases; bases with no gene match: 7. Germline V lookup: CDR1 SGHRS, CDR2 YFSETQ. The CDR3 has 16 amino acids. The chain's CDR3 is CASSGPGTVNTGELFF. As DNA, the CDR3 is TGCGCCAGCAGCGGACCCGGGACAGTGAACACCGGGGAGCTGTTTTTT.

The table lists this clone with a few counts. The chain combines TRBV30 with TRBJ1-1; D remains ambiguous. CDR3 length: 11 residues. Looked up from germline, CDR1 is GTSNPN and CDR2 is SVGIG (reference sequence). Trimming stripped 2 bases from V and 5 bases from J, with 6 bases between. The CDR3 region is CAWSQRTEAFF. The DNA of the CDR3 is TGTGCCTGGAGTCAGCGGACTGAAGCTTTCTTT.

In the case of this clone: At one boundary the junction diverges from the germline segment, which might be a read error. The chain is built from TRBV5-1 and TRBJ2-6; D unclear. Germline lookup yields CDR1 SGHRS and CDR2 YFSETQ. This CDR3 comprises 13 residues. The CDR3 is CASSLSWANVLTF. The CDR3, as DNA: TGCGCCAGCAGCCTAAGCTGGGCAAACGTCCTGACTTTC.

The chain carries TRBV5-1 and TRBJ2-5; tentatively, D is TRBD2 (7 bases). The CDR3 contains 15 residues. The germline V gene has CDR1 SGHRS and CDR2 YFSETQ. The V end was cut by 1 base, the J end by 2 bases, with 12 bases between. The CDR3 DNA sequence: TGCGCCAGCAGCTTGCAGGGGAGGGGTCAAGAGACCCAGTACTTC. Amino acid sequence: CASSLQGRGQETQYF. The full variable domain, completed using reference TRBV5-1 and TRBJ2-5, is KAGVTQTPRYLIKTRGQQVTLSCSPISGHRSVSWYQQTPGQGLQFLFEYFSETQRNKGNFPGRFSGRQFSNSRSEMNVSTLELGDSALYLCASSLQGRGQETQYFGPGTRLLVL.

The rearrangement joins TRBV5-1 to TRBJ2-1, with 10 bases lining up with TRBD2. The germline gives CDR1 SGHRS, CDR2 YFSETQ. CDR3 length: 15 residues. Trimming cost V 1 base and J 5 bases; bases outside gene matches: 3. The CDR3 DNA is TGCGCCAGCAGCTTGAATCTAGCGGGGGACAATGAGCAGTTCTTC. Residues: CASSLNLAGDNEQFF.

This chain joins TRBV6-1 and TRBJ2-7; TRBD2 is a possible D gene (7 bases). The V and J ends lost 1 base and 3 bases respectively, with 16 bases between them. CDR1 and CDR2 from the germline V gene are MNHNS and SASEGT. The CDR3 runs to 16 residues. The CDR3 nucleotides read TGTGCCAGCAGTGAAGGGGCGGGGGCCGTAGACTACGAGCAGTACTTC. Its protein is CASSEGAGAVDYEQYF.

As for this clone: At one end the junction does not follow the germline gene, possibly because of a read error. The chain uses TRBV2 and TRBJ1-2; TRBD1 might be the D (5 bases). The CDR3 is 14 amino acids. From germline, CDR1 is SNHLY and CDR2 FYNNEI. The CDR3 loop is CAGSVRVTVDGYTF. The CDR3 DNA sequence: TGTGCCGGCAGCGTCAGGGTTACGGTGGATGGCTACACCTTC. The full variable domain, rest sourced from reference TRBV2 and TRBJ1-2, is EPEVTQTPSHQVTQMGQEVILRCVPISNHLYFYWYRQILGQKVEFLVSFYNNEISEKSEIFDDQFSVERPDGSNFTLKIRSTKLEDSAMYFCAGSVRVTVDGYTFGSGTRLTVV.

The chain couples TRBV19 to TRBJ2-5, with 8 positions matching TRBD1. V shed 6 bases, J shed 5 bases, and the junction held 11 bases outside the gene matches. Per germline, CDR1 LNHDA and CDR2 SQIVND (reference sequence). The CDR3 is 15 residues long. CDR3 residues: CASSTDRGSWETQYF. DNA of the CDR3: TGTGCCAGTAGCACCGACAGGGGTAGTTGGGAGACCCAGTACTTC.

The chain joins TRBV11-2 to TRBJ2-3, with D perhaps TRBD2 (6 bases). Per germline, CDR1 SGHAT and CDR2 FQNNGV. Deletions cut 3 bases from V and 2 bases from J, with 15 bases between. The CDR3 loop spans 16 amino acids. The DNA of the CDR3 is TGTGCCAGCAGCTTGAGGAGGGTTCTGCACACAGATACGCAGTATTTT. Its protein is CASSLRRVLHTDTQYF.

The chain has TRBV14 and TRBJ1-3, with TRBD1 matching over 8 bases. The junction had 5 bases not matched to a gene; V was cut back by 4 bases and J by 6 bases. Germline CDR1 reads SGHDN; CDR2 reads FVKESK. The CDR3 contains 14 residues. The CDR3 spells CASSRGQAKNTIYF. The DNA for the CDR3 is TGTGCCAGCAGCCGGGGACAGGCAAAAAACACCATATATTTT.

V gene TRBV27 combines with J gene TRBJ1-1; 10 positions agree with TRBD1. V dropped 6 bases and J dropped 6; count of bases not matched to a gene: 10. The CDR3 runs to 15 residues. Germline V gene lookup returns CDR1 MNHEY and CDR2 SMNVEV (reference sequence). The CDR3 is CASSPGQGWDAEAFF. In DNA, the CDR3 is TGTGCCAGCAGCCCGGGACAGGGGTGGGACGCTGAAGCTTTCTTT.

In this sample, this clone turned up once. The chain links TRBV7-2 to TRBJ2-2, with 10 positions matching TRBD2. V lost 2 bases to trimming and J lost 3 bases; unmatched junction nucleotides: 3. Germline CDR1 SGHTA, CDR2 FQGNSA. This CDR3 contains 16 residues. The CDR3 DNA follows: TGTGCCAGCAGCTTACGTCTAGCGGGGGACACCGGGGAGCTGTTTTTT. The encoded protein is CASSLRLAGDTGELFF.

The chain has TRBV6-5 and TRBJ1-5, with D tentatively TRBD1 (5 bases). Germline V gene lookup returns CDR1 MNHEY and CDR2 SVGAGI. This CDR3 is built from 15 residues. Trimming left V 0 bases short and J 7 bases short, with 13 bases between. CDR3 sequence reads: CASSYSSGGRQPQHF. CDR3 DNA: TGTGCCAGCAGTTACTCGTCCGGGGGTCGGCAGCCCCAGCATTTT.

The chain couples TRBV5-1 to TRBJ1-3; TRBD1 might be the D (6 bases). CDR3 length: 12 residues. CDR1 is SGHRS and CDR2 is YFSETQ in the germline V gene. The V end was cut by 7 bases, the J end by 2 bases, with 7 bases between. In nucleotides, the CDR3 is TGCGCCAGCCAGGGGACTGGAAACACCATATATTTT. Its translation is CASQGTGNTIYF.

V gene TRBV5-1 combines with J gene TRBJ1-1; D remains unclear. CDR3 length: 12 residues. V lost 2 bases, J lost 3 bases, and 5 bases lay in between. Germline V gene lookup returns CDR1 SGHRS and CDR2 YFSETQ. CDR3: CASSFQDTEAFF. In DNA form, the CDR3 reads TGCGCCAGCAGCTTTCAGGACACTGAAGCTTTCTTT.

This clone was seen a handful of times. V is TRBV5-1 and J is TRBJ2-2, with D maybe TRBD1 (6 bases). V was pared by 6 bases and J by 4 bases, with 13 bases between. The CDR3 has 14 amino acids. The germline V gene encodes CDR1 SGHRS and CDR2 YFSETQ. CDR3 loop: CASMWDKFTGELFF. CDR3 nucleotides: TGCGCCAGCATGTGGGACAAGTTCACCGGGGAGCTGTTTTTT.

V and J are TRBV9 and TRBJ1-1, with TRBD1 matching 7 bases. CDR1 is SGDLS, CDR2 YYNGEE, per germline. This CDR3 contains 14 residues. V gave up 3 bases and J gave up 5 bases; unmatched junction bases: 7. CDR3 residues: CASSANRGWTEAFF. The CDR3 DNA follows: TGTGCCAGCAGCGCGAACAGGGGATGGACTGAAGCTTTCTTT.

The chain links TRBV5-1 to TRBJ1-2; 9 bases are shared with TRBD1. This CDR3 contains 13 residues. CDR1 SGHRS and CDR2 YFSETQ come from the germline V gene. J lost 6 bases, V lost 4 bases, and 4 bases had no gene match. CDR3 protein: CASSPRTGDGYTF. CDR3 in DNA: TGCGCCAGCAGCCCAAGGACAGGGGATGGCTACACCTTC.